This TCR beta chain is from a study of PD-1 blockade in classical Hodgkin lymphoma. Study-level background: Patients received nivolumab 3 mg/kg intravenously every 2 weeks.

Using immunoSEQ multiplex PCR, the repertoire was profiled, and TCRdb retains in-frame clones only, with some absent. The sample comprises just under 40,000 clones, about three quarters of which are singletons, and 9.8% rests with the top ten. This CDR3 comprises 13 residues. Germline-derived CDR1 and CDR2 are KGHSH and LQKENI. V lost 1 base and J lost 5, with 8 bases in between. This clone was picked up one time. Its cognate antigen is unknown. Regarding time point: cycle 4 day 1 (C4D1), after 6 weeks of nivolumab. With no exception, relapse followed autologous stem cell transplantation in all patients, and brentuximab vedotin exposure varied. Study-wide points: There was a significant rise in CD4+ TCR diversity by C4D1, with no such rise for CD8+. Excluded were patients who started nivolumab under 1 year after ASCT, a group that had lower diversity. Complete responders' baseline diversity resembled that of newly diagnosed patients.

The clonotype was recovered from a human donor with classical Hodgkin lymphoma. The chain has TRBV18 and TRBJ2-5; D ambiguous. The sequencing used peripheral blood mononuclear cells (PBMCs), collected before the fourth cycle of nivolumab. CDR3 in amino acids: CASSPRPRETQYF. As DNA, the CDR3 is TGTGCCAGCTCACCACGGCCGCGGGAGACCCAGTACTTC. Drawing the rest from reference TRBV18 and TRBJ2-5, the complete variable domain is NAGVMQNPRHLVRRRGQEARLRCSPMKGHSHVYWYRQLPEEGLKFMVYLQKENIIDESGMPKERFSAEFPKEGPSILRIQQVVRGDSAAYFCASSPRPRETQYFGPGTRLLVL.